The 6 T cell receptor beta chains below come from one sample, sequenced in a study of cytomegalovirus exposure and HLA in healthy donors. TCRdb's table, derived via immunoSEQ multiplex PCR, lists solely in-frame clones and lacks some. The repertoire consists of some 190,000 clones, with approximately 86% occurring once and the leading ten covering 6% to 8%. Source material: PBMCs. These receptor sequences come from a man in his thirties or forties in good health and CMV-seropositive.

The rearrangement uses TRBV7-3 and TRBJ2-3; TRBD2 matches 14 bases. CDR1 and CDR2 from the germline V gene are SGHTA and FQGTGA. The length of the CDR3 is 15 residues. The junction had 0 bases not matched to a gene; V was cut back by 3 bases and J by 4 bases. CDR3 nucleotide sequence: TGTGCCAGCAGCTTGGGACTAGCGGGAGCAGATACGCAGTATTTT. Protein: CASSLGLAGADTQYF.

This chain joins TRBV15 and TRBJ2-7, with a tentative D call TRBD2 (6 bases). The CDR3 consists of 14 residues. V lost 5 bases and J 0 bases, leaving 11 bases between the germline ends. Germline V gene lookup returns CDR1 LNHNV and CDR2 YYDKDF (reference sequence). The CDR3 region has the DNA TGTGCCACCAGCTTCTCTAGCGCCTCCTACGAGCAGTACTTC. Protein: CATSFSSASYEQYF.

The rearrangement joins TRBV15 to TRBJ2-7, with D tentatively TRBD2 (6 bases). The CDR3 runs to 12 residues. CDR1 is LNHNV, CDR2 YYDKDF, per germline (reference sequence). The ends were cut back, 5 bases at V and 7 bases at J, with 12 bases in the middle. This chain's CDR3 is CATSDTGLEQYF. The CDR3 DNA reads TGTGCCACCAGCGACACCGGACTAGAGCAGTACTTC.

The chain links TRBV7-3 to TRBJ2-7, with a tentative D call TRBD2 (5 bases). V lost 5 bases and J lost 2, with 13 bases in between. The CDR3 extends over 14 amino acids. Germline V CDR1 and CDR2: SGHTA, FQGTGA. In DNA form, the CDR3 reads TGTGCCAGCAGCCCGGGGTCTCCTACCTACGAGCAGTACTTC. Translated, it gives CASSPGSPTYEQYF.

CDR3: CSAAAGLRLDTQYF. In DNA, the CDR3 is TGCAGCGCCGCGGCGGGACTAAGGCTAGATACGCAGTATTTT. The genes are TRBV29-1 and TRBJ2-3, with TRBD2 matching over 7 bases. V dropped 7 bases and J dropped 5; count of bases not matched to a gene: 12. CDR1 is SQVTM and CDR2 is ANQGSEA in the germline V gene. The CDR3 is 14 residues long.

The chain links TRBV5-1 to TRBJ2-7; 7 bases align to TRBD1. CDR3 length: 13 residues. V shed 0 bases, J shed 5 bases, and the junction held 2 bases outside the gene matches. Germline assignment: CDR1 SGHRS and CDR2 YFSETQ. In nucleotides, the CDR3 is TGCGCCAGCAGCTTGGGCACAGGGGACGAGCAGTACTTC. It codes for CASSLGTGDEQYF.